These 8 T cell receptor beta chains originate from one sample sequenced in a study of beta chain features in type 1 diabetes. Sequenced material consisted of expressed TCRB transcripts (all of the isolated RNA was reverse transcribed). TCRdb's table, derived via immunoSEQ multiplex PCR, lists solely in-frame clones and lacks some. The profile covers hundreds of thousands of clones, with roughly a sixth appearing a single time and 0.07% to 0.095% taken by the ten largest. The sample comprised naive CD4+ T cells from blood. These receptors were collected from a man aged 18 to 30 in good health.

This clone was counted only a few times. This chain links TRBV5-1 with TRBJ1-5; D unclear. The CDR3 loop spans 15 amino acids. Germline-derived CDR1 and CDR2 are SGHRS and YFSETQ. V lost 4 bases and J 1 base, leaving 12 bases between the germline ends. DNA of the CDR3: TGCGCCAGCAGCAGAGGCGTGGGGAGCAATCAGCCCCAGCATTTT. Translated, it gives CASSRGVGSNQPQHF.

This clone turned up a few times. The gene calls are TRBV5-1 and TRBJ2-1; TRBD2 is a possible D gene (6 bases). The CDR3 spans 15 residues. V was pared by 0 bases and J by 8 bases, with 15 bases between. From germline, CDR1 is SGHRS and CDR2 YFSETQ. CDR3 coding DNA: TGCGCCAGCAGCTTGGGGAGGGCGAGGGATTATGAGCAGTTCTTC. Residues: CASSLGRARDYEQFF.

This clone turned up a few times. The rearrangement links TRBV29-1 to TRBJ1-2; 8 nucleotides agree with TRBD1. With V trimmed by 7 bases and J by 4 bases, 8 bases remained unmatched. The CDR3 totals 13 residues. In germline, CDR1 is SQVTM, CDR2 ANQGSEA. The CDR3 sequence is CSAPRQGRYGYTF. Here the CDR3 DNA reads TGCAGCGCACCGAGACAGGGGCGCTATGGCTACACCTTC.

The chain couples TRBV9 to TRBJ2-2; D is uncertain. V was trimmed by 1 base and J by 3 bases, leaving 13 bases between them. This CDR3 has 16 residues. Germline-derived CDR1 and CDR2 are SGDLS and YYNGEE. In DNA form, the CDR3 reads TGTGCCAGCAGCGTAACCCCTCTCCGGGACACCGGGGAGCTGTTTTTT. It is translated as CASSVTPLRDTGELFF.

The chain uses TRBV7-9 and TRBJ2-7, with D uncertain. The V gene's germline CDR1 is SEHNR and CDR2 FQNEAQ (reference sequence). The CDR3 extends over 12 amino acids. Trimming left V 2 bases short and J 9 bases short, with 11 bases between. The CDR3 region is CASSLTDGRQYF. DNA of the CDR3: TGTGCCAGCAGCTTAACTGATGGCAGGCAGTACTTC.

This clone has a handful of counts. CDR3 bases: TGTGCCAGCATCGAGCGGGAGGGCCGAGGGGAGCAGTACTTC. Encoded protein: CASIEREGRGEQYF. The chain couples TRBV2 to TRBJ2-7, with 10 positions matching TRBD2. The CDR3 is 14 residues long. Looked up from germline, CDR1 is SNHLY and CDR2 is FYNNEI. J was trimmed by 7 bases and V by 7 bases; bases with no gene match: 10.

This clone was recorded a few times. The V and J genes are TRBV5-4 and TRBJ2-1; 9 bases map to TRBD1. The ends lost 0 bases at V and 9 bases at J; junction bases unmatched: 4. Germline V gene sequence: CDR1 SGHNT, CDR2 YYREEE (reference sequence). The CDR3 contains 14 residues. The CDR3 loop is CASSLGQGVGEQFF. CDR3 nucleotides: TGTGCCAGCAGCTTGGGACAGGGGGTCGGTGAGCAGTTCTTC.

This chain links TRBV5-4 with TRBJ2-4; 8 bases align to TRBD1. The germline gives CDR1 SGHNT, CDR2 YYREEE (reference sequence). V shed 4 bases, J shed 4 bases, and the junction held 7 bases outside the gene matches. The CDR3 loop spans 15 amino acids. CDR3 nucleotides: TGTGCCAGCAGCGGCTGGACAGGGCTAAAAAACATTCAGTACTTC. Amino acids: CASSGWTGLKNIQYF. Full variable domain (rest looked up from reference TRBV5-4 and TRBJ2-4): ETGVTQSPTHLIKTRGQQVTLRCSSQSGHNTVSWYQQALGQGPQFIFQYYREEENGRGNFPPRFSGLQFPNYSSELNVNALELDDSALYLCASSGWTGLKNIQYFGAGTRLSVL.